This TCR beta chain emerged from a study of blood T cell repertoires in COVID-19. The J segment lost 8 bases and the V segment lost 3 bases, leaving 7 bases of the junction unmatched. Germline-derived CDR1 and CDR2 are SGHNT and YYREEE (reference sequence). The CDR3 runs 14 residues. Seattle's enrolled individuals joined amid active infection and were then monitored longitudinally. TCRdb's copy holds only in-frame clones and misses some; the assay was immunoSEQ multiplex PCR. The sample lists some 330,000 clones, 85% to 90% seen once, with around 1.9% in the top ten. The sample taken for sequencing was peripheral blood. This clonotype originated in a woman younger than 45 with COVID-19, enrolled during active disease. This chain uses TRBV5-4 with TRBJ2-1; 8 nucleotides align to TRBD2. The DNA of the CDR3 is TGTGCCAGCAGCTCAGGACTAGCCGCGGATGAGCAGTTCTTC. Amino acids: CASSSGLAADEQFF.